What follows are 27 T cell receptor beta chains derived from one specimen sequenced in a study of identical twins. TCRdb recomputed calls from the 5' RACE reads with MiXCR, one row per CDR3 protein. The sample lists under 350,000 distinct CDR3 sequences; 9.5% were seen once. These data are also associated with another study on yellow fever vaccine responses in identical twins.

Sequencing was done on a sample of CD8+ T cells sorted from blood. Every receptor here comes from a woman aged 18-35 years in good health.

V is TRBV6-5 and J is TRBJ2-5, with D unresolved. CDR1 and CDR2 from the germline V gene are MNHEY and SVGAGI. Trimming cost V 3 bases and J 5 bases, with 10 bases left between them. This CDR3 region has 13 residues. This CDR3 reads CASSYTSGETQYF. In DNA, the CDR3 is TGTGCCAGCAGTTATACCTCAGGCGAGACCCAGTACTTC.

This chain uses TRBV19 with TRBJ2-3; D is unresolved. Germline CDR1 is LNHDA and CDR2 is SQIVND (reference sequence). CDR3 size: 14 residues. V was shortened by 3 bases and J by 2 bases, with 9 bases between the two germline ends. CDR3 sequence (DNA): TGTGCCAGTAGTATTTACGGAAACACAGATACGCAGTATTTT. Amino acid sequence: CASSIYGNTDTQYF.

The table lists this clonotype with a few counts. This rearrangement joins TRBV25-1 to TRBJ1-6; D gene unclear. The length of the CDR3 is 13 residues. The V end lost 6 bases, the J end lost 9 bases, and 12 bases lay between the germline ends. Germline assignment: CDR1 MGHDK and CDR2 SYGVNS. For the CDR3, the DNA is TGTGCCAGCAGAGTCACAGAAGGTTCACCCCTCCACTTT. The encoded protein is CASRVTEGSPLHF.

This clonotype was picked up a small number of times. This sequence joins TRBV27 and TRBJ1-1; possibly TRBD1 for D (5 bases). CDR3 size: 14 residues. Trimming cost V 2 bases and J 5 bases, with 12 bases left between them. The germline V gene encodes CDR1 MNHEY and CDR2 SMNVEV (reference sequence). The CDR3, as DNA: TGTGCCAGCAGTTTAAGGGGAGGCCAGACTGAAGCTTTCTTT. As protein: CASSLRGGQTEAFF.

This clonotype was found a few times. The J gene is TRBJ1-1, the V gene TRBV28; 8 bases agree with TRBD1. Losses at the gene ends were 5 bases for V and 7 bases for J; bases not matched to a gene: 6. There are 13 residues in the CDR3. Germline V gene sequence: CDR1 MDHEN, CDR2 SYDVKM. The CDR3 here is CASSPQGANEAFF. The CDR3 DNA reads TGTGCCAGCAGTCCCCAGGGGGCAAATGAAGCTTTCTTT.

This clonotype was seen more than once but under ten times. The chain employs TRBV20-1 and TRBJ2-1; D tentatively reads TRBD1 or TRBD2 (6 bases each). With 0 bases removed from V and 5 bases from J, the gap between germline ends came to 14 bases. The CDR3 totals 15 residues. Germline V gives CDR1 DFQATT, CDR2 SNEGSKA (reference sequence). The DNA for the CDR3 is TGCAGTGCTAGAGATCTTCGCGGGGACAACAATGAGCAGTTCTTC. It codes for CSARDLRGDNNEQFF.

In its sample, this clonotype was seen a few times. This chain connects TRBV4-3 to TRBJ2-5; tentatively, D is TRBD2 (5 bases). Trimming removed 1 base at V and 1 base at J, with 10 bases between. This CDR3 has 15 residues. CDR1 is LGHNA and CDR2 is YSLEER in the germline V gene. Here the CDR3 DNA reads TGCGCCAGCAGCCAAGGGACTGCCCCCCAAGAGACCCAGTACTTC. This gives the protein CASSQGTAPQETQYF.

This clonotype was picked up many times. V is TRBV6-1 and J is TRBJ2-7, with D perhaps TRBD2 (6 bases). The germline CDR1 and CDR2 sequences are MNHNS and SASEGT. V was shortened by 6 bases and J by 3 bases, with 15 bases between the two germline ends. The CDR3 extends over 14 amino acids. CDR3 bases: TGTGCCAGCAGAAACGCGGGGCGGTACTACGAGCAGTACTTC. As protein: CASRNAGRYYEQYF.

This clonotype showed up many times. The rearrangement joins TRBV6-2 or TRBV6-3 to TRBJ2-7, with 8 positions matching TRBD2. The CDR3 is made up of 16 amino acids. V gave up 5 bases and J gave up 1 base; unmatched junction bases: 10. Germline V gene lookup returns CDR1 MNHEY and CDR2 SVGEGT. CDR3 amino acids: CASSLAGGASSYEQYF. The CDR3 DNA reads as TGTGCCAGCAGTCTAGCGGGCGGAGCCTCTTCCTACGAGCAGTACTTC.

This clonotype was counted ten times or more. This rearrangement joins TRBV5-5 to TRBJ2-7; 7 bases agree with TRBD1. V lost 2 bases and J lost 0; bases outside the gene matches: 2. CDR3 length: 14 residues. Germline V gives CDR1 SGHKS, CDR2 YYEKEE (reference sequence). The DNA for the CDR3 is TGTGCCAGCAGCTTTGGGACAGCCTCCTACGAGCAGTACTTC. Translation gives CASSFGTASYEQYF. The variable domain in full, completed from reference TRBV5-5 and TRBJ2-7, reads DAGVTQSPTHLIKTRGQQVTLRCSPISGHKSVSWYQQVLGQGPQFIFQYYEKEERGRGNFPDRFSARQFPNYSSELNVNALLLGDSALYLCASSFGTASYEQYFGPGTRLTVT.

The rearrangement joins TRBV5-6 to TRBJ2-1; 7 nucleotides agree with TRBD2. CDR1 and CDR2 from the germline V gene are SGHDT and YYEEEE. Unmatched junction bases numbered 16, after V lost 0 bases and J lost 4 bases. The CDR3 runs 19 residues. The CDR3 here is CASSLALDSSGGGYNEQFF. The DNA for the CDR3 is TGTGCCAGCAGCTTGGCCTTGGATTCTTCGGGAGGTGGGTACAATGAGCAGTTCTTC.

The chain employs TRBV7-9 and TRBJ1-1, with 8 bases that match TRBD1. V was pared by 5 bases and J by 0 bases, with 11 bases of the junction left unmatched. The CDR3 extends over 17 amino acids. Germline V CDR1 and CDR2: SEHNR, FQNEAQ (reference sequence). The CDR3 DNA is TGTGCCAGCAGCGGCAGGGGGCTTACAATTATGAACACTGAAGCTTTCTTT. Its protein product is CASSGRGLTIMNTEAFF.

The chain combines TRBV10-3 with TRBJ2-4; weak D call: TRBD1 (5 bases). V was cut by 2 bases and J by 6 bases, with 14 bases left in between. Per the germline V gene, CDR1 is ENHRY and CDR2 is SYGVKD. The CDR3 is made up of 15 amino acids. The CDR3 bases are TGTGCCATCAGTGAGAGTAAGGGGCGCGTAAACATTCAGTACTTC. Amino acid sequence: CAISESKGRVNIQYF.

This clonotype was recorded at least ten times. The chain is built from TRBV6-5 and TRBJ2-5; D gene ambiguous. Germline assignment: CDR1 MNHEY and CDR2 SVGAGI. V shed 0 bases and J shed 5 bases, with 16 bases lying between them. The CDR3 totals 16 residues. The CDR3 DNA is TGTGCCAGCAGTTACTCCAGGTCGACCAGTGTCGAGACCCAGTACTTC. This translates into CASSYSRSTSVETQYF.

The table lists this clonotype with a few counts. The rearrangement links TRBV12-3 or TRBV12-4 to TRBJ2-3; D not resolved. The V end was cut by 1 base, the J end by 4 bases, with 6 bases between. This CDR3 contains 13 residues. The CDR3 nucleotides read TGTGCCAGCAGTTTAGAGCCGTCAGATACGCAGTATTTT. This encodes CASSLEPSDTQYF.

This clonotype was recorded a few times. V and J are TRBV29-1 and TRBJ2-7; D is unresolved. V was shortened by 5 bases and J by 3 bases, with 8 bases between the two germline ends. Germline CDR1 is SQVTM and CDR2 is ANQGSEA. CDR3 size: 11 residues. The CDR3 DNA reads as TGCAGCGTTTTTGTCAACTACGAGCAGTACTTC. It codes for CSVFVNYEQYF.

Many counts were recorded for this clonotype. The rearrangement joins TRBV12-3 or TRBV12-4 to TRBJ2-1; D gene ambiguous. Trimming pared 5 bases from V and 4 bases from J, leaving 6 bases between. This CDR3 is built from 12 residues. The CDR3 DNA reads TGTGCCAGCAGTAGCGTATACAATGAGCAGTTCTTC. Its protein product is CASSSVYNEQFF.

This clonotype was seen more than once but under ten times. This sequence joins TRBV27 and TRBJ2-7; D not certain. The germline V gene encodes CDR1 MNHEY and CDR2 SMNVEV (reference sequence). The CDR3 runs 12 residues. Trimming cost V 5 bases and J 6 bases, with 11 bases left between them. CDR3 nucleotide sequence: TGTGCCAGCAGTCCAGCCCCACGCGAGCAGTACTTC. As protein: CASSPAPREQYF.

This clonotype was seen a handful of times. The chain links TRBV6-2 or TRBV6-3 to TRBJ2-3, with 10 nucleotides matching TRBD2. The CDR3 covers 15 residues. Losses at the gene ends were 4 bases for V and 4 bases for J; bases not matched to a gene: 5. In germline, CDR1 is MNHEY, CDR2 SVGEGT. CDR3 DNA sequence: TGTGCCAGCAGTTGGGCAGCGGGAGGGGCAGATACGCAGTATTTT. This encodes CASSWAAGGADTQYF.

This clonotype was seen ten or more times. The J gene is TRBJ1-6, the V gene TRBV5-1, with TRBD1 matching 7 bases. Germline lookup yields CDR1 SGHRS and CDR2 YFSETQ. The ends lost 0 bases at V and 7 bases at J; junction bases unmatched: 7. CDR3 length equals 16 residues. This CDR3 is CASSLGDREGNSPLHF. CDR3 sequence (DNA): TGCGCCAGCAGCTTGGGGGACAGAGAAGGGAATTCACCCCTCCACTTT. The whole variable domain, remainder taken from reference TRBV5-1 and TRBJ1-6, is KAGVTQTPRYLIKTRGQQVTLSCSPISGHRSVSWYQQTPGQGLQFLFEYFSETQRNKGNFPGRFSGRQFSNSRSEMNVSTLELGDSALYLCASSLGDREGNSPLHFGNGTRLTVT.

This clonotype was detected only a few times. The chain recombines TRBV4-1 with TRBJ1-5; a weak D match, TRBD1 (6 bases). V was shortened by 4 bases and J by 7 bases, with 11 bases between the two germline ends. The CDR3 is 13 residues long. CDR1 and CDR2 (germline): MGHRA, YSYEKL. The CDR3 DNA sequence: TGCGCCAGCAGCCCACCCAGGGGACAGCCCCAGCATTTT. As protein: CASSPPRGQPQHF.

In its sample, this clonotype was seen many times. The junction shows a germline mismatch at one end, possibly a read error. The chain is built from TRBV4-3 and TRBJ2-7; the D is unclear. The CDR3 sequence is 13 residues long. Germline assignment: CDR1 LGHNA and CDR2 YSLEER. In DNA form, the CDR3 reads TGCGCCAGCAGCCCGGGCCGGTCGTTCCGCAGGAACTTC. Encoded protein: CASSPGRSFRRNF.

This clonotype occurred many times. The chain is built from TRBV9 and TRBJ2-3; D assignment may be TRBD1 or TRBD2 (6 bases each). The germline CDR1 and CDR2 sequences are SGDLS and YYNGEE. The CDR3 runs to 13 residues. Trimming left V 5 bases short and J 2 bases short, with 9 bases between. Written as DNA, the CDR3 is TGTGCCAGCAGAGGGGGGAACACAGATACGCAGTATTTT. The encoded protein is CASRGGNTDTQYF.

This clonotype was seen ten or more times. This chain joins TRBV7-9 and TRBJ2-3, with no clear D. This CDR3 comprises 12 residues. The ends were cut back, 6 bases at V and 8 bases at J, with 12 bases in the middle. From germline, CDR1 is SEHNR and CDR2 FQNEAQ (reference sequence). The CDR3, as DNA: TGTGCCAGCAGATCCTTAGACCGTACGCAGTATTTT. Residues: CASRSLDRTQYF.

Ten or more counts support this clonotype. The chain uses TRBV4-2 and TRBJ2-3; the D gene is possibly TRBD1 (6 bases). The CDR3 length is 13 residues. V gave up 3 bases and J gave up 6 bases, with 10 bases separating them. Germline V lookup: CDR1 LGHNA, CDR2 YNFKEQ. The CDR3 loop reads CASSHGRGDTQYF. DNA of the CDR3: TGTGCCAGCAGCCATGGAAGGGGGGATACGCAGTATTTT.

This clonotype appeared many times. V and J are TRBV29-1 and TRBJ2-7, with D perhaps TRBD1 or TRBD2 (5 bases each). Germline V gene data show CDR1 as SQVTM and CDR2 as ANQGSEA. The CDR3 contains 12 residues. The germline V and J ends were trimmed by 4 bases and 2 bases, with 9 bases remaining between them. CDR3 bases: TGCAGCGTTGTTGGGGGTCCCTACGAGCAGTACTTC. Protein product: CSVVGGPYEQYF.

The chain combines TRBV7-8 with TRBJ2-7; TRBD2 aligns across 11 bases. Germline CDR1 SGHVS, CDR2 FQNEAQ. J lost 1 base, V lost 6 bases, and 5 bases had no gene match. The CDR3 totals 15 residues. CDR3 amino acids: CASSPIAGGSYEQYF. DNA for the CDR3: TGTGCCAGCAGTCCAATAGCGGGGGGGTCCTACGAGCAGTACTTC.